This T cell receptor (beta chain) was captured in a study of OX40 agonist ivuxolimab in advanced cancers. About the study: Patients with prior anti-PD-1, anti-PD-L1 or anti-CTLA-4 therapy were eligible; approximately 40% had some.

Method: immunoSEQ multiplex PCR; TCRdb's copy keeps in-frame clones and lacks some. The sample records fewer than 45,000 clones, approximately 90% being singletons. The CDR3 runs to 12 residues. Trimming removed 7 bases at V and 12 bases at J, with 16 bases between. From germline, CDR1 is SGHAT and CDR2 FQNNGV. The clonotype was recovered from an adult with an advanced solid tumor such as melanoma, head and neck, liver or kidney cancer. The V call is TRBV11-2, the J call TRBJ2-1; D is tentatively TRBD1 or TRBD2 (5 bases each). The sequencing used CD4+ or CD8+ T cells sorted from blood, collected in a trial of the OX40 agonist ivuxolimab. Here the CDR3 DNA reads TGTGCCAGCACCACAATCGGGACGAGGCAGTTCTTC. Translating gives CASTTIGTRQFF.